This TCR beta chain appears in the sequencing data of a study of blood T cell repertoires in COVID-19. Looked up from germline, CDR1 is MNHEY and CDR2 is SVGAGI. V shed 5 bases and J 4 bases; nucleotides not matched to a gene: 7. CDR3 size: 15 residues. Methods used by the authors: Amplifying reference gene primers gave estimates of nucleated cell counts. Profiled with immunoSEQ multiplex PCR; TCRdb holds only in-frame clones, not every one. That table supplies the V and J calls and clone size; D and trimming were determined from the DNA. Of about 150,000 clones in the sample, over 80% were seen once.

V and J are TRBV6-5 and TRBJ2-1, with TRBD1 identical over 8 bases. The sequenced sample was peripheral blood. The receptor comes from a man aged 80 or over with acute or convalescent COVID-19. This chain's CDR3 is CASSPGQGAYNEQFF. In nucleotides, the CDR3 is TGTGCCAGCAGTCCCGGACAGGGAGCGTACAATGAGCAGTTCTTC.